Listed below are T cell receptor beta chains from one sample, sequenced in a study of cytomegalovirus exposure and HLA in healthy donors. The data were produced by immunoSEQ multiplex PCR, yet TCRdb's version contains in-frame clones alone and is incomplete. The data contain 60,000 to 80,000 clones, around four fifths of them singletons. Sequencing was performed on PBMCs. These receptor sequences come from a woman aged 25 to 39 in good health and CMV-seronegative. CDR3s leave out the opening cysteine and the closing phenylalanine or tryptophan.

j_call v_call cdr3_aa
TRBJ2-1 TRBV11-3 ASSLTGDNEQF
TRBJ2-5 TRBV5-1 ASSRSGETQY
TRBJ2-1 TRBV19 ASSIGASGSDEQF
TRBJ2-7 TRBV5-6 ASSGRTYEQY
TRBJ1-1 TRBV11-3 ASSMTGITEAF
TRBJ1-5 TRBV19 ASSSSTNQPQH
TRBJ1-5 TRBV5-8 ASSLEQGGNQPQH
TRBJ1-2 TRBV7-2 ASSLATGGVYGYT
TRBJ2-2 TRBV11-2 ASSGLRGTGELF
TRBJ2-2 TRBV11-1 ASSLESMWQTNTGELF
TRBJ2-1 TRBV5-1 ASSSQGAGSDEQF
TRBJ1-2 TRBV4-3 ASSQLGQLGTGGYGYT
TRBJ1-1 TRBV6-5 ASSAGDRGNTEAF
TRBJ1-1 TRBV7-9 ASSKHNDAGTIAF
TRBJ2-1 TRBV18 ASSPPTVYNEQF
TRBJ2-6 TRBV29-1 SVEDRGMGAGRVFGANVLT
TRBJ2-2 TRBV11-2 ASSPRARDKDVYRELF
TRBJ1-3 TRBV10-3 AILPEGVAGNTIY
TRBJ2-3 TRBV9 ASSVAGLAVTDTQY
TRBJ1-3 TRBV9 ASSDQAGNTIY
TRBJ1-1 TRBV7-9 ASSLVRQGLGGNTEAF
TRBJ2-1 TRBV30 AWSVHWAYNEQF
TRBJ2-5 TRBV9 ASSVGLEGTQY
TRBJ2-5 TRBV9 ASTPGGSGSKETQY
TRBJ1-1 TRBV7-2 ASSISRGPVAEAF
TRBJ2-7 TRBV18 ASSPLQGGSYEQY
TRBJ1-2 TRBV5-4 ASSGTGYSNYGYT
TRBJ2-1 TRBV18 ASSRGTDVGNEQF
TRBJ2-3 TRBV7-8 ASSRRTSGRDTQY
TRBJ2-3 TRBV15 ATSRDAGGTDTQY
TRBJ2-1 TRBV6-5 ASSYGTGVNNEQF
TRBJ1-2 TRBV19 ASSVGGGPNGYT
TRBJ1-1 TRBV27 ASSLLGRKNTEAF
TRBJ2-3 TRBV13 ASSFRDTQY
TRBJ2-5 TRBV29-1 SVVGAGAGETQY
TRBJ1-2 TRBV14 AGRASGRYGYT
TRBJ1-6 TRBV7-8 ASSFEGDLNSPLH
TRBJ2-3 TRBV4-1 ASRGLAFDTQY
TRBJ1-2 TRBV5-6 ASSLVDSSYT
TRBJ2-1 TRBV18 ASSPTSGTTNLMAYNEQF
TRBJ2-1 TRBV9 ASSAGTSGVNEQF
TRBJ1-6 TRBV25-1 ASSEIDREASPLH
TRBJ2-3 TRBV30 AWSRRTYRDADTQY
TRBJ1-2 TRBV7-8 ASSRREGGSYGYT
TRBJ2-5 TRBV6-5 ASSYSGLAGWKTQY
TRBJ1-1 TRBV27 ASSPTRGTGGEAF